The following is a TCR beta chain sequence with its context. The data stem from a study of blood T cell repertoires in COVID-19. V lost 2 bases, J lost 1 base, and 5 bases lay in between. The germline CDR1 and CDR2 sequences are WSHSY and SAAADI. The CDR3 is 13 residues long. Patients in Seattle were enrolled during active infection, then followed longitudinally. TCRdb's copy holds only in-frame clones and misses some; the assay was immunoSEQ multiplex PCR. The table records approximately 200,000 clones, under 90% of them present only once. This chain links TRBV10-2 with TRBJ1-1; D is undetermined. The sequencing input was peripheral blood. The receptor was derived from a woman older than 75 with COVID-19, enrolled during active disease. CDR3 in amino acids: CASSERRNTEAFF. CDR3 coding DNA: TGCGCCAGCAGTGAGCGGAGGAACACTGAAGCTTTCTTT.